Sequencing of this T cell receptor (beta chain) was carried out in a study of cytomegalovirus exposure and HLA in healthy donors. Study-wide points: When analyzed later, the rates of TCR association showed variation by HLA locus, with DRB1 the most and HLA-C the fewest. Sequencing likely generated an artifact that appeared as a cluster of highly shared sequence variants.

Vbeta (60) and Jbeta (13) primers were used in the PCR. Here immunoSEQ multiplex PCR was the method, and the copy in TCRdb shows in-frame clones only, minus some. The table lists about 260,000 clones, around four fifths of them singletons, with roughly 2% in the top ten. A word on this clone: Antigen unknown.

The CDR3 covers 15 residues. The V gene's germline CDR1 is SGHNT and CDR2 YENEEA. V lost 5 bases and J lost 0; bases outside the gene matches: 5. The sequencing sample was made of PBMCs. The TCR comes from a woman in her thirties or forties in good health and CMV-seropositive. The rearrangement uses TRBV11-3 and TRBJ1-1, with 8 nucleotides matching TRBD1. The CDR3 DNA follows: TGTGCCAGCAGCGCGAACAGGGGGGTGAACACTGAAGCTTTCTTT. Translation: CASSANRGVNTEAFF.